These 10 T cell receptor beta chains share one sample of origin, sequenced in a study of T-cell reconstitution after alpha-beta-depleted transplantation in children (dated by TCRdb to the mid-2010s). Libraries were made using PCR. Instrument used: Illumina HiSeq 2500. TCR libraries were prepared with molecular barcoding, using unique molecular identifiers to normalize TCRbeta repertoire quantification. TCRdb itself trimmed the public reads at Q25 with fastp, ran MiXCR and retained productive beta chains. Each entry is one CDR3 protein sequence, shown with its most common DNA and genes. The sample profile shows over 90,000 distinct CDR3 sequences; approximately 6% of them were found once. Around 5.6% of the sample is held by the ten biggest clonotypes. Sample time point, as interpreted from the label and publication: day 60 (about 2 months) after transplantation. Taken with the paper, the label for treatment or condition translates to: allogeneic hematopoietic cell transplantation with graft depleted of TCRalphabeta T cells and CD19 B cells.

Source: PBMCs, mostly from graft donor cells, taken 60 days after TCRalphabeta/CD19-depleted stem cell transplant. These receptors all stem from a female patient aged 2 to 10 who had a stem cell transplant for Fanconi anemia, so the T cells may come from the graft donor.

This clonotype showed up many times. The V gene is TRBV6-4, the J gene TRBJ1-6; the D gene is possibly TRBD1 (5 bases). V shed 0 bases and J shed 7 bases, with 7 bases lying between them. Germline V gene lookup returns CDR1 MRHNA and CDR2 SNTAGT. The CDR3 is 14 amino acids. The CDR3 bases are TGTGCCAGCAGTGACTCGTCAGGGAATTCACCCCTCCACTTT. Protein: CASSDSSGNSPLHF.

This clonotype was found many times. J is TRBJ2-5 and V is TRBV6-5; D perhaps matches TRBD2 (6 bases). Germline CDR1 and CDR2: MNHEY and SVGAGI. Trimming pared 6 bases from V and 3 bases from J, leaving 14 bases between. The CDR3 runs 14 residues. CDR3 in amino acids: CASRPLASKETQYF. The CDR3 region has the DNA TGTGCCAGCAGGCCCCTAGCGTCCAAAGAGACCCAGTACTTC.

At least ten counts were recorded for this clonotype. The V gene is TRBV5-1, the J gene TRBJ1-6; D possibly corresponds to TRBD1 (6 bases). Germline V gives CDR1 SGHRS, CDR2 YFSETQ. V lost 0 bases to trimming and J lost 14 bases, with 15 bases between them. The CDR3 contains 14 residues. CDR3 DNA sequence: TGCGCCAGCAGCTTGGGGTCAGGGGAATCGGCCCTCCACTTT. This sequence encodes CASSLGSGESALHF.

This clonotype came up many times. The genes are TRBV6-5 and TRBJ2-3, with a weak D call TRBD2 (5 bases). The CDR3 runs 13 residues. Germline-derived CDR1 and CDR2 are MNHEY and SVGAGI. V was trimmed by 0 bases and J by 5 bases, leaving 6 bases between them. The CDR3 protein is CASSYSDLDTQYF. The CDR3 DNA reads TGTGCCAGCAGTTACTCGGACTTAGATACGCAGTATTTT.

J is TRBJ2-7 and V is TRBV7-8, with a possible D match to TRBD2 (5 bases). CDR1 and CDR2 (germline): SGHVS, FQNEAQ. This CDR3 is 13 amino acids long. Trimming shortened V by 3 bases and J by 3 bases, and 9 bases separated the two germline ends. The CDR3 loop is CASSFRGSYEQYF. CDR3 DNA: TGTGCCAGCAGCTTCAGAGGGAGCTACGAGCAGTACTTC.

This clonotype has ten or more counts. V usage is TRBV12-3 or TRBV12-4 and J usage is TRBJ2-2; D unclear. Deletions cut 10 bases from V and 4 bases from J, with 10 bases between. This CDR3 has 12 residues. The CDR3 sequence: CATLRATGELFF. The CDR3 coding sequence is TGTGCCACCTTAAGGGCCACCGGGGAGCTGTTTTTT.

The sample holds many counts of this clonotype. V and J are TRBV20-1 and TRBJ2-1, with 7 bases matching TRBD1. The V gene's germline CDR1 is DFQATT and CDR2 SNEGSKA (reference sequence). V lost 6 bases and J lost 4; bases outside the gene matches: 12. CDR3 length: 15 amino acids. The CDR3 DNA sequence: TGCAGTGCGAGGCAGGGGGATGCCCGTTACAATGAGCAGTTCTTC. Protein product: CSARQGDARYNEQFF.

This clonotype occurred many times. The chain combines TRBV15 with TRBJ1-1; a possible D gene is TRBD1 (6 bases). This CDR3 has 15 residues. The V gene's germline CDR1 is LNHNV and CDR2 YYDKDF (reference sequence). V was trimmed by 0 bases and J by 10 bases, leaving 18 bases between them. CDR3 amino acids: CATSRDPTGSFSAFF. CDR3 sequence (DNA): TGTGCCACCAGCAGAGATCCGACAGGAAGTTTCTCAGCTTTCTTT.

This clonotype was counted between two and nine times. The gene calls are TRBV7-9 and TRBJ2-7, with D possibly TRBD1 on 6 matching bases. V lost 4 bases and J lost 6, with 10 bases in between. The CDR3 runs to 12 residues. CDR1 is SEHNR, CDR2 FQNEAQ, per germline (reference sequence). The CDR3 region has the DNA TGTGCCAGCAGCTACAGGGTGCTCGAGCAGTACTTC. Translation gives CASSYRVLEQYF.

This clonotype was counted between two and nine times. V usage is TRBV27 and J usage is TRBJ2-2; 8 nucleotides align to TRBD1. The CDR3 runs 14 residues. Germline CDR1 and CDR2: MNHEY and SMNVEV (reference sequence). The trim removed 8 bases at V and 6 bases at J, leaving 8 bases unmatched. In nucleotides, the CDR3 is TGTGCCAGCCCTGGACAGGGTGAGGCCGGGGAGCTGTTTTTT. It yields the protein CASPGQGEAGELFF.